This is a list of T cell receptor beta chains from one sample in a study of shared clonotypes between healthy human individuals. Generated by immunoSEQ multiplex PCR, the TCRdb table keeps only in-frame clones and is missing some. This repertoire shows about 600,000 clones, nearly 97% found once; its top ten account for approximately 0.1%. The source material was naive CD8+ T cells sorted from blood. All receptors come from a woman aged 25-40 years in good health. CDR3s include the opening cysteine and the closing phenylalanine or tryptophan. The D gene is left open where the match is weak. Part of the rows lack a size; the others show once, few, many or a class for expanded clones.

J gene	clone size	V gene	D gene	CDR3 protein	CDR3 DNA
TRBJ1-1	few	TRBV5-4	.	CASSLDSEAFF	TGTGCCAGCAGCTTGGACAGTGAAGCTTTCTTT
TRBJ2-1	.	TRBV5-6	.	CASRQESYNEQFF	TGTGCCAGCAGACAGGAATCCTACAATGAGCAGTTCTTC
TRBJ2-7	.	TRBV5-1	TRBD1	CASKGQGHYEQYF	TGCGCCAGCAAGGGACAGGGTCACTACGAGCAGTACTTC
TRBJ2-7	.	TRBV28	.	CASSLVGRGQPAYEQYF	TGTGCCAGCAGTTTAGTGGGTCGTGGACAGCCAGCCTACGAGCAGTACTTC
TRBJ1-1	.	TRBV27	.	CASSNGAPEAFF	TGTGCCAGCAGTAATGGGGCCCCTGAAGCTTTCTTT
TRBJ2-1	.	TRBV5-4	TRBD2	CASSSVTSEYNEQFF	TGTGCCAGCAGCTCCGTGACTAGCGAATACAATGAGCAGTTCTTC
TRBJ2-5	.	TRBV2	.	CASSDGSPETQYF	TGTGCCAGCAGTGATGGGTCCCCAGAGACCCAGTACTTC
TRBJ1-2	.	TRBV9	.	CASSPFRSGSNYGYTF	TGTGCCAGCAGCCCGTTCAGATCCGGCAGCAACTATGGCTACACCTTC
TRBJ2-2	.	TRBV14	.	CASSPRFGELFF	TGTGCCAGCAGCCCTAGATTCGGGGAGCTGTTTTTT
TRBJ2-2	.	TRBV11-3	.	CASSHWDGDTGELFF	TGTGCCAGCAGCCACTGGGACGGAGACACCGGGGAGCTGTTTTTT
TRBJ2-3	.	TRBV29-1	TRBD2	CSVQGVGLAATDTQYF	TGCAGCGTTCAAGGTGTGGGACTAGCGGCCACAGATACGCAGTATTTT
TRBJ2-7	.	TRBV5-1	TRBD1	CASSSGQGVVEQYF	TGCGCCAGCAGCTCGGGACAGGGGGTAGTCGAGCAGTACTTC
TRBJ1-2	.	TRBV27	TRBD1	CASKLGQGSYGYTF	TGTGCCAGCAAGCTCGGACAGGGGAGCTATGGCTACACCTTC
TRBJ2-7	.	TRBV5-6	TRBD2	CASSSAWGRAGEQYF	TGTGCCAGCAGCTCGGCTTGGGGGAGGGCCGGCGAGCAGTACTTC
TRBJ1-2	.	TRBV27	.	CASRRFGGGEGYTF	TGTGCCAGCAGACGATTCGGGGGAGGGGAAGGCTACACCTTC
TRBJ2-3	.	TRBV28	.	CASTNTTGSTDTQYF	TGTGCCAGCACCAACACCACAGGGAGCACAGATACGCAGTATTTT
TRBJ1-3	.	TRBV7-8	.	CASSLVGGLSGNTIYF	TGTGCCAGCAGCTTAGTTGGGGGGCTCTCTGGAAACACCATATATTTT
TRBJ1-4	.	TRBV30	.	CAWSSGTEKLFF	TGTGCCTGGAGTTCAGGGACTGAAAAACTGTTTTTT
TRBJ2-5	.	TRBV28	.	CASSVPVRETQYF	TGTGCCAGCAGTGTCCCGGTGCGAGAGACCCAGTACTTC
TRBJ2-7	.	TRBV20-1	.	CSARYEQYF	TGCAGTGCACGCTACGAGCAGTACTTC
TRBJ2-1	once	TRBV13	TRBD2	CASSLPSGGDNEQFF	TGTGCCAGCAGCTTACCTAGCGGGGGAGATAATGAGCAGTTCTTC
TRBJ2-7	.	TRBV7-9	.	CASSLYDPGRQFRSYEQYF	TGTGCCAGCAGCTTATACGACCCGGGCCGACAGTTCCGCTCCTACGAGCAGTACTTC
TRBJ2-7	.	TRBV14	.	CASSLGPQGVYEQYF	TGTGCCAGCAGCCTGGGACCTCAAGGGGTCTACGAGCAGTACTTC
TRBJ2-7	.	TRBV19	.	CASGRDLTYEQYF	TGTGCCAGCGGCCGGGACCTGACCTACGAGCAGTACTTC
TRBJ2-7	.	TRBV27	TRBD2	CATESGKYEQYF	TGTGCCACGGAGAGCGGGAAATACGAGCAGTACTTC
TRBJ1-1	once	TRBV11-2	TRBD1	CASSLDLGQGPGTEAFF	TGTGCCAGCAGCTTAGATCTCGGACAGGGGCCCGGCACTGAAGCTTTCTTT
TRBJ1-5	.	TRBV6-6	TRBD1	CASRNDRGPRGPQHF	TGTGCCAGCAGAAACGACAGGGGCCCCAGGGGGCCCCAGCATTTT
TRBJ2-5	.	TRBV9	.	CASSVGYSETQYF	TGTGCCAGCAGCGTAGGGTACTCAGAGACCCAGTACTTC
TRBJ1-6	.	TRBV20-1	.	CSDPLGFF	TGCAGTGACCCGCTCGGATTCTTT
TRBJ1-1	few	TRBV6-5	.	CASSYGSEAFF	TGTGCCAGCAGTTACGGGTCCGAAGCTTTCTTT
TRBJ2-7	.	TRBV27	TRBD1	CATGTGGGYEQYF	TGTGCCACCGGGACAGGGGGCGGCTACGAGCAGTACTTC
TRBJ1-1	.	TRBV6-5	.	CASSYTGNTEAFF	TGTGCCAGCAGTTACACAGGGAACACTGAAGCTTTCTTT
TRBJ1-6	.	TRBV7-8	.	CASSPGSPLHF	TGTGCCAGCAGCCCCGGGTCACCCCTCCACTTT
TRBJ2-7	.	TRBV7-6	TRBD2	CASSLGEGYEQYF	TGTGCCAGCAGCTTAGGGGAGGGATACGAGCAGTACTTC
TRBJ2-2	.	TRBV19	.	CATFRDTGELFF	TGTGCCACTTTCAGGGACACCGGGGAGCTGTTTTTT
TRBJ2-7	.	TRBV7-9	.	CASSYETYEQYF	TGTGCCAGCAGTTATGAGACCTACGAGCAGTACTTC
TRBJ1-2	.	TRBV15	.	CATSNRDTMPYGYTF	TGTGCCACCAGCAACCGGGACACTATGCCCTATGGCTACACCTTC
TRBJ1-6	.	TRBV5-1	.	CASSKDLSSPLHF	TGCGCCAGCAGTAAGGACCTGAGTTCACCCCTCCACTTT
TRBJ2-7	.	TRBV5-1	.	CASSLDAAGPSSYEQYF	TGCGCCAGCAGCTTGGACGCGGCCGGACCGAGCTCCTACGAGCAGTACTTC
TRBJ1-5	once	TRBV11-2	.	CASSLSGSDGDQPQHF	TGTGCCAGCAGCTTATCCGGGTCAGATGGCGATCAGCCCCAGCATTTT
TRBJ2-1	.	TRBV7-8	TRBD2	CASSLTTLLAGGYEQFF	TGTGCCAGCAGCCTCACCACCTTACTAGCGGGAGGTTACGAGCAGTTCTTC